The clone carrying this TCR beta chain was counted only a few times. The entry originates in a study of blood T cell repertoires in COVID-19. This CDR3 contains 15 residues. Trimming cost V 3 bases and J 4 bases; bases outside gene matches: 9. From germline, CDR1 is SGHRS and CDR2 YFSETQ. TCRdb's copy holds only in-frame clones and misses some; the assay was immunoSEQ multiplex PCR. This sample has approximately 440,000 clones, with approximately 89% found just once. The sequence was collected from a woman aged 45-65 years with COVID-19, enrolled during active disease. Sequences were obtained from peripheral blood. The J gene is TRBJ1-1, the V gene TRBV5-1; TRBD1 matches 7 bases. This CDR3 is CASSYTGARSTEAFF. The CDR3 region has the DNA TGCGCCAGCAGCTATACAGGGGCGCGGAGCACTGAAGCTTTCTTT.